This T cell receptor (beta chain) derives from a study of CD8 T cells in Susac syndrome. This clonotype was counted only a few times. The CDR3 length is 10 residues. CDR1 MNHEY and CDR2 SVGEGT come from the germline V gene. Trimming shortened V by 6 bases and J by 8 bases, and 7 bases separated the two germline ends. After extraction with the RNeasy kit, 0.5 to 1 ug of the RNA was reverse transcribed using random hexamers. An immunoSEQ multiplex PCR generated amplified TCR beta CDR3 products spanning 54 Vbeta and 13 Jbeta. TCRdb reanalysed the immunoSEQ multiplex PCR reads using MiXCR and keeps one entry per CDR3 protein. The table shows about 150,000 distinct CDR3 sequences, with roughly 94% occurring only once.

Sequenced: CD8+ T cells from PBMCs. The TCR originated in a human donor with multiple sclerosis. The chain combines TRBV6-2 or TRBV6-3 with TRBJ1-2, with a possible D match to TRBD1 (5 bases). CDR3 region: CASRGPGYTF. Here the CDR3 DNA reads TGTGCCAGCAGGGGGCCGGGCTACACCTTC.